This passage covers 23 T cell receptor beta chains from one sample sequenced in a study of blood T cells in healthy people across ages. Using a J-beta primer mix together with a sample-barcoded 5' primer, a second PCR was run for roughly 6 to 11 cycles. From the 5' RACE reads, TCRdb called clonotypes with MiXCR, one entry per CDR3 protein. The table has about 680,000 distinct CDR3 sequences, about 52% seen once; the top ten hold about 32%. The sequenced sample was blood. These receptors came from a woman aged 60-70 years in good health.

The chain combines TRBV5-1 with TRBJ2-5, with a possible D match to TRBD1 (6 bases). There are 15 residues in the CDR3. The V gene's germline CDR1 is SGHRS and CDR2 YFSETQ. V lost 0 bases and J 4 bases, leaving 13 bases between the germline ends. CDR3 DNA sequence: TGCGCCAGCAGCTTGGGACAGGTCATAGGAGAGACCCAGTACTTC. It translates to CASSLGQVIGETQYF.

This clonotype was seen a few times. This chain joins TRBV29-1 and TRBJ2-5; no clear D. Trimming left V 4 bases short and J 3 bases short, with 6 bases between. The germline V gene encodes CDR1 SQVTM and CDR2 ANQGSEA. The CDR3 has 11 residues. The DNA for the CDR3 is TGCAGCGTTGGTGGGGAAGAGACCCAGTACTTC. Its translation is CSVGGEETQYF.

The chain combines TRBV7-3 with TRBJ2-1; possible D gene TRBD2, 5 bases. This CDR3 is built from 12 residues. V lost 0 bases to trimming and J lost 10 bases, with 7 bases between them. CDR1 is SGHTA, CDR2 FQGTGA, per germline. The CDR3 reads CASSLTPGEQFF. The CDR3 bases are TGTGCCAGCAGCTTAACGCCGGGGGAGCAGTTCTTC.

The chain has TRBV5-1 and TRBJ2-1; D may be TRBD2 (6 bases). The V gene's germline CDR1 is SGHRS and CDR2 YFSETQ. The CDR3 covers 12 residues. V lost 5 bases and J lost 9, with 12 bases in between. The CDR3 protein is CASSPGSGEQFF. The CDR3 bases are TGCGCCAGCAGTCCAGGTAGCGGTGAGCAGTTCTTC.

Worth noting for this clonotype: A junction boundary mismatches the germline segment, possibly from a read error. The V gene is TRBV4-3, the J gene TRBJ2-1; TRBD1 might be the D (6 bases). The CDR3 has 15 amino acids. CDR1 and CDR2 (germline): LGHNA, YSLEER. DNA of the CDR3: TGCGCCTGCAGCCAGGGGCTAGTTTCCTACAATGAGCAGTTCTTC. It is translated as CACSQGLVSYNEQFF.

Turning to this clonotype: A far larger clone lies a single base away; this is likely a read error. V is TRBV10-3 and J is TRBJ2-7, with D uncertain. Looked up from germline, CDR1 is ENHRY and CDR2 is SYGVKD. The CDR3 has 11 amino acids. The CDR3 protein is CAVSESYEQYF. The DNA of the CDR3 is TGTGCCGTCAGTGAGTCCTACGAGCAGTACTTC.

The rearrangement joins TRBV28 to TRBJ2-1, with D perhaps matching TRBD1 or TRBD2 (5 bases each). The end of the DNA is better explained by TRBJ2-7, so the J call may be wrong. CDR3 size: 14 residues. Germline CDR1 is MDHEN and CDR2 is SYDVKM. The CDR3 spells CASSGDARRYEQYF. The CDR3 nucleotides are TGTGCCAGCAGCGGGGACGCGAGACGCTACGAGCAGTACTTC.

This clonotype was seen more than once but under ten times. This sequence joins TRBV3-1 and TRBJ2-5, with D possibly TRBD2 on 5 matching bases. The CDR3 is 16 residues long. V gave up 0 bases and J gave up 4 bases, with 15 bases separating them. CDR1 LGHDT and CDR2 YNNKEL come from the germline V gene (reference sequence). In DNA, the CDR3 is TGTGCCAGCAGCCAAGATCGGACGCTGCGGGCAGAGACCCAGTACTTC. Amino acids: CASSQDRTLRAETQYF.

V usage is TRBV27 and J usage is TRBJ2-7; D gene uncertain. The end of the DNA aligns better with TRBJ2-5, so the J call may be wrong. Germline CDR1 MNHEY, CDR2 SMNVEV (reference sequence). CDR3 length: 13 amino acids. The CDR3 protein is CASSLGIRETQYF. DNA of the CDR3: TGTGCCAGCAGTTTGGGGATCCGGGAGACCCAGTACTTC.

This clonotype was counted at least ten times. V and J are TRBV11-3 and TRBJ2-1; 9 nucleotides line up with TRBD2. Germline-derived CDR1 and CDR2 are SGHNT and YENEEA. The CDR3 totals 18 residues. V shed 0 bases and J 6 bases; nucleotides not matched to a gene: 12. The CDR3 region is CASSLEGSAGGTSNEQFF. The CDR3 coding sequence is TGTGCCAGCAGCTTAGAAGGGTCCGCGGGAGGGACGAGCAATGAGCAGTTCTTC. Full variable domain (remainder filled in from reference TRBV11-3 and TRBJ2-1): EAGVVQSPRYKIIEKKQPVAFWCNPISGHNTLYWYLQNLGQGPELLIRYENEEAVDDSQLPKDRFSAERLKGVDSTLKIQPAELGDSAVYLCASSLEGSAGGTSNEQFFGPGTRLTVL.

The table lists this clonotype with a count of one. Germline is not matched at one junction end, which may reflect a read error. The V and J genes are TRBV12-3 or TRBV12-4 and TRBJ2-3; D may be TRBD1 (6 bases). CDR3 length: 16 amino acids. The CDR3 DNA follows: TGTGCCGGCAGTTCACCGACTTTTCAGGGGACAGATACGCAGTATTTT. It translates to CAGSSPTFQGTDTQYF.

There are a few counts of this clonotype. The chain couples TRBV7-2 to TRBJ2-5; 8 bases are a match to TRBD1. CDR3 length: 14 amino acids. Germline CDR1 reads SGHTA; CDR2 reads FQGNSA. The junction had 6 bases not matched to a gene; V was cut back by 5 bases and J by 4 bases. The CDR3 bases are TGTGCCAGCAGCCCACAGGGGGTGACAGAGACCCAGTACTTC. Translated: CASSPQGVTETQYF.

The rearrangement links TRBV11-3 to TRBJ1-5; a possible D gene is TRBD1 (5 bases). V lost 5 bases to trimming and J lost 3 bases, with 11 bases between them. This CDR3 has 14 residues. Germline V CDR1 and CDR2: SGHNT, YENEEA. CDR3 in DNA: TGTGCCAGCAGCATCCCGGGACTCAATCAGCCCCAGCATTTT. This sequence encodes CASSIPGLNQPQHF.

This clonotype turned up a few times. The rearrangement uses TRBV28 and TRBJ2-7; no reliable D call. CDR1 is MDHEN and CDR2 is SYDVKM in the germline V gene. Trimming shortened V by 4 bases and J by 4 bases, and 8 bases separated the two germline ends. The length of the CDR3 is 12 residues. DNA of the CDR3: TGTGCCAGCAGTTCCCAATTATACGAGCAGTACTTC. This gives the protein CASSSQLYEQYF. Looking up the rest from reference TRBV28 and TRBJ2-7 gives the full variable domain: DVKVTQSSRYLVKRTGEKVFLECVQDMDHENMFWYRQDPGLGLRLIYFSYDVKMKEKGDIPEGYSVSREKKERFSLILESASTNQTSMYLCASSSQLYEQYFGPGTRLTVT.

The chain employs TRBV10-3 and TRBJ2-7, with a tentative D call TRBD2 (5 bases). The CDR3 extends over 14 amino acids. The germline V gene has CDR1 ENHRY and CDR2 SYGVKD. Trimming cost V 6 bases and J 6 bases, with 18 bases left between them. For the CDR3, the DNA is TGTGCCATCAGAAGGGTCCCCCTAGGAGGCGAGCAGTACTTC. Translated, it gives CAIRRVPLGGEQYF.

The CDR3, as DNA: TGTGCCAGCAGGGGACCGGGATTGGTCTATAGCAATCAGCCCCAGCATTTT. It translates to CASRGPGLVYSNQPQHF. This chain joins TRBV6-2 or TRBV6-3 and TRBJ1-5; D is perhaps TRBD1 (5 bases). Between the trimmed V and J ends, which lost 6 bases and 0 bases, there was a span of 18 bases. CDR3 size: 17 residues. CDR1 and CDR2 (germline): MNHEY, SVGEGT.

The chain employs TRBV7-2 and TRBJ1-1; 7 bases map to TRBD1. Germline-derived CDR1 and CDR2 are SGHTA and FQGNSA. With V trimmed by 5 bases and J by 1 base, 7 bases remained unmatched. The CDR3 has 15 amino acids. The CDR3 DNA follows: TGTGCCAGCAGCCTCAGGGGGTGGGGGAACACTGAAGCTTTCTTT. Translating gives CASSLRGWGNTEAFF.

The gene calls are TRBV7-2 and TRBJ1-2; D may be TRBD1 (5 bases). The germline gives CDR1 SGHTA, CDR2 FQGNSA. V lost 4 bases and J 5 bases, leaving 14 bases between the germline ends. There are 14 residues in the CDR3. CDR3 sequence: CASSSRQTKYGYTF. The CDR3 DNA follows: TGTGCCAGCAGCTCCAGACAGACCAAGTATGGCTACACCTTC.

The rearrangement links TRBV7-9 to TRBJ2-7; D is ambiguous. The V end was cut by 7 bases, the J end by 6 bases, with 13 bases between. This CDR3 contains 12 residues. The germline V gene has CDR1 SEHNR and CDR2 FQNEAQ (reference sequence). This CDR3 reads CASTPGLPEQYF. CDR3 bases: TGTGCCAGCACCCCCGGGCTTCCCGAGCAGTACTTC.

The chain has TRBV20-1 and TRBJ2-5, with a weak D call TRBD2 (6 bases). The J call may be mistaken, given a closer DNA end match to TRBJ2-7. The CDR3 covers 13 residues. The V gene's germline CDR1 is DFQATT and CDR2 SNEGSKA (reference sequence). The CDR3 region is CSALGGRTYEQYF. Written as DNA, the CDR3 is TGCAGTGCGCTCGGGGGACGGACGTACGAGCAGTACTTC.

The table lists this clonotype with many counts. This CDR3 reads CASSQAPTGFETQYF. CDR3 sequence (DNA): TGCGCCAGCAGCCAGGCCCCGACAGGCTTTGAGACCCAGTACTTC. V and J are TRBV4-3 and TRBJ2-5; TRBD1 might be the D (6 bases). The V end was cut by 3 bases, the J end by 5 bases, with 16 bases between. The germline gives CDR1 LGHNA, CDR2 YSLEER. CDR3 length: 15 residues.

A few counts support this clonotype. The chain recombines TRBV9 with TRBJ2-4, with 11 bases that match TRBD2. Gene TRBJ2-7 matches the end of the DNA better, so the J call may be wrong. Germline assignment: CDR1 SGDLS and CDR2 YYNGEE. This CDR3 spans 15 amino acids. The CDR3 nucleotides read TGTGCCAGCAGCGTAGGACTAGCGGGATCGGGCGAGCAGTACTTC. Amino acid sequence: CASSVGLAGSGEQYF.

This clonotype was seen once. V is TRBV2 and J is TRBJ2-1; D call uncertain. CDR3 length: 14 residues. Germline CDR1 and CDR2: SNHLY and FYNNEI. Trimming removed 3 bases from V and 10 bases from J, with 16 bases in between. CDR3 bases: TGTGCCAGCAGTGAGATGCAACTACCCAAAGAGCAGTTCTTC. Its translation is CASSEMQLPKEQFF.